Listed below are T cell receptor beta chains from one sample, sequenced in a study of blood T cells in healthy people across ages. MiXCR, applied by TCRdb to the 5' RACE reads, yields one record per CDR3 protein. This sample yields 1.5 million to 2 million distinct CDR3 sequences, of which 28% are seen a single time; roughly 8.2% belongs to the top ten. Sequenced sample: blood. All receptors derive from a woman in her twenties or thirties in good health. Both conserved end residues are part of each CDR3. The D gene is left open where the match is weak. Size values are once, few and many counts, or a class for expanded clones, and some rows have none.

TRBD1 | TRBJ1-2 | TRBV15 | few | CATSRALTGDEGGYTF | TGTGCCACCAGCAGAGCCCTCACAGGGGATGAGGGCGGCTACACCTTC
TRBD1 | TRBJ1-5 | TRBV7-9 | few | CASSRDRNNQPQHF | TGTGCCAGCAGCCGGGACAGGAACAATCAGCCCCAGCATTTT
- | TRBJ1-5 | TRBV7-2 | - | CASSLAAPGRNQPQHF | TGTGCCAGCAGCTTAGCGGCCCCTGGGAGGAATCAGCCCCAGCATTTT
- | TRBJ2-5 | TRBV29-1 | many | CSVEATQETQYF | TGCAGCGTCGAAGCAACCCAAGAGACCCAGTACTTC
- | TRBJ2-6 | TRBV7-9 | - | CASSLEVWGIGANVLTF | TGTGCCAGCAGCCTGGAGGTATGGGGGATCGGGGCCAACGTCCTGACTTTC
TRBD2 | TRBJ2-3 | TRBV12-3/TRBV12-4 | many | CASRPTWGAGETDTQYF | TGTGCCAGCAGACCTACCTGGGGAGCGGGAGAAACAGATACGCAGTATTTT
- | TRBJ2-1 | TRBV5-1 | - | CASSLEEIRGGNEQFF | TGCGCCAGCAGCTTGGAAGAGATCCGGGGTGGGAATGAGCAGTTCTTC
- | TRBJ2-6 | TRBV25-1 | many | CASSAVGANVLTF | TGTGCCAGCAGTGCAGTTGGGGCCAACGTCCTGACTTTC
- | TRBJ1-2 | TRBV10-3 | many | CAISEQDAYGYTF | TGTGCCATCAGTGAACAGGACGCCTATGGCTACACCTTC
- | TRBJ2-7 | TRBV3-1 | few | CASSQAGFIHEQYF | TGTGCCAGCAGTCAGGCAGGGTTCATCCACGAGCAGTACTTC
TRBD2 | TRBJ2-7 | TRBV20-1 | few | CSARAGGGAFEQYF | TGCAGTGCTAGGGCTGGCGGGGGGGCCTTCGAGCAGTACTTC
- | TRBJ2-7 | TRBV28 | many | CASSFLSHEQYF | TGTGCCAGCAGTTTTTTGAGCCACGAGCAGTACTTC